These 32 T cell receptor beta chains originate from one sample sequenced in a study of vaccination and CD4 T cells after COVID-19. At the Johns Hopkins FTIC core, DNA taken from cultured CD4+ T cells was sequenced by way of the Oncomine TCR Beta short-read assay. TCRdb used MiXCR to reprocess the PCR reads, holding one entry per CDR3 protein. Found here are roughly 22,000 distinct CDR3 sequences, about 60% of them singletons; the top ten hold 6.5% to 8%. These receptors' antigens are unknown. The treatment here: roughly 10-day PBMC culture with coronavirus spike peptide pools or control peptides (ViraFEST assay). The sequenced sample consisted of CD4+ T cells from blood, cultured in vitro. The receptors were sampled from a human donor who had recovered from COVID-19.

This clonotype turned up a few times. DNA of the CDR3: TGCAGTGCTAGACGGGACTCCCCTCAGCCCCAGCATTTT. Its protein is CSARRDSPQPQHF. The rearrangement uses TRBV20-1 and TRBJ1-5; a possible D gene is TRBD1 (5 bases). The CDR3 sequence is 13 residues long. The V end was cut by 2 bases, the J end by 6 bases, with 11 bases between. Germline CDR1 is DFQATT and CDR2 is SNEGSKA (reference sequence).

This chain joins TRBV7-2 and TRBJ1-4; no reliable D call. Germline CDR1 is SGHTA and CDR2 is FQGNSA. This CDR3 contains 14 residues. V was pared by 1 base and J by 4 bases, with 7 bases between. The CDR3, as DNA: TGTGCCAGCAGCTTAGATCGGGGTAATGAAAAACTGTTTTTT. Protein: CASSLDRGNEKLFF.

In DNA form, the CDR3 reads TGTGCCAGCAGTCGCACCATGACAGGGGGCGAGGGCAGGGAGCTGTTTTTT. This gives the protein CASSRTMTGGEGRELFF. The chain couples TRBV6-1 to TRBJ2-2, with 10 bases aligning to TRBD1. Trimming cost V 5 bases and J 9 bases; bases outside gene matches: 15. Germline V lookup: CDR1 MNHNS, CDR2 SASEGT. The CDR3 length is 17 residues.

This rearrangement joins TRBV7-9 to TRBJ2-2; 7 positions agree with TRBD1. V lost 4 bases, J lost 5 bases, and 13 bases stayed unmatched. Germline values: CDR1 SEHNR, CDR2 FQNEAQ (reference sequence). This CDR3 comprises 17 residues. The CDR3 sequence is CASSSRGRGQRTGELFF. The CDR3 DNA follows: TGTGCCAGCAGCTCTAGGGGGCGAGGGCAGAGAACCGGGGAGCTGTTTTTT.

V and J are TRBV27 and TRBJ2-7, with D perhaps TRBD1 (5 bases). Trimming removed 0 bases at V and 3 bases at J, with 12 bases between. The CDR3 is 15 residues long. Germline-derived CDR1 and CDR2 are MNHEY and SMNVEV (reference sequence). The CDR3 here is CASSLSNRLFYEQYF. The CDR3 DNA sequence: TGTGCCAGCAGTTTATCGAACAGGTTATTCTACGAGCAGTACTTC.

The rearrangement joins TRBV11-2 to TRBJ1-1; no clear D gene. The CDR3 covers 15 residues. V lost 0 bases and J lost 0, with 8 bases in between. Germline assignment: CDR1 SGHAT and CDR2 FQNNGV. The CDR3 protein is CASSLERFVNTEAFF. CDR3 bases: TGTGCCAGCAGCTTAGAAAGGTTTGTGAACACTGAAGCTTTCTTT.

This clonotype was recorded a few times. V gene TRBV30 combines with J gene TRBJ2-1; D possibly corresponds to TRBD2 (5 bases). The CDR3 is 13 residues long. The germline V gene encodes CDR1 GTSNPN and CDR2 SVGIG (reference sequence). Trimming pared 4 bases from V and 2 bases from J, leaving 9 bases between. The CDR3: CAWNKRPYNEQFF. CDR3 nucleotide sequence: TGTGCCTGGAACAAGCGGCCCTACAATGAGCAGTTCTTC.

The V call is TRBV19, the J call TRBJ1-3; D is perhaps TRBD1 (5 bases). Germline CDR1 and CDR2: LNHDA and SQIVND (reference sequence). The V and J ends lost 8 bases and 4 bases respectively, with 12 bases between them. This CDR3 has 13 amino acids. CDR3: CASRDSGGNTIYF. The DNA for the CDR3 is TGTGCCAGTCGGGACTCCGGGGGAAACACCATATATTTT.

The V and J genes are TRBV9 and TRBJ1-1, with TRBD1 identical over 9 bases. Trimming removed 4 bases from V and 1 base from J; junction bases left unmatched: 5. The CDR3 has 15 residues. Germline CDR1 SGDLS, CDR2 YYNGEE. CDR3 in amino acids: CASSTKQGANTEAFF. The CDR3 nucleotides are TGTGCCAGCAGCACAAAACAGGGGGCGAACACTGAAGCTTTCTTT.

This rearrangement joins TRBV2 to TRBJ1-2; TRBD1 might be the D (5 bases). Looked up from germline, CDR1 is SNHLY and CDR2 is FYNNEI. The length of the CDR3 is 14 residues. V was pared by 8 bases and J by 2 bases, with 15 bases between. The CDR3 bases are TGTGCCAGCTGGTCAGGGAGGGCGAACTATGGCTACACCTTC. This codes for CASWSGRANYGYTF.

This clonotype showed up just a few times. The V call is TRBV27, the J call TRBJ2-7, with TRBD2 matching 10 bases. This CDR3 has 14 amino acids. CDR1 and CDR2 (germline): MNHEY, SMNVEV (reference sequence). The J segment lost 3 bases and the V segment lost 6 bases, leaving 5 bases of the junction unmatched. CDR3 amino acids: CASRPLAGRYEQYF. DNA of the CDR3: TGTGCCAGCAGACCACTAGCGGGACGCTACGAGCAGTACTTC.

The chain employs TRBV7-9 and TRBJ2-2, with D perhaps matching TRBD2 (6 bases). The CDR3 has 13 amino acids. CDR1 and CDR2 from the germline V gene are SEHNR and FQNEAQ (reference sequence). V lost 5 bases, J lost 6 bases, and 10 bases lay in between. The CDR3 DNA is TGTGCCAGCAGCGATACTAGCTCCGGGGAGCTGTTTTTT. Residues: CASSDTSSGELFF.

On this clonotype itself: A junction end diverges from the germline sequence, so it may reflect a read error. The chain joins TRBV30 to TRBJ1-1, with 10 bases identical to TRBD1. The CDR3 is 13 amino acids. Germline V gene sequence: CDR1 GTSNPN, CDR2 SVGIG (reference sequence). The CDR3 DNA reads TGTGCCGGGAGACAGGGGGCGGTGACTGAAGCTTTCTTT. Protein: CAGRQGAVTEAFF.

V gene TRBV6-1 combines with J gene TRBJ2-2, with 7 bases that match TRBD1. Germline V gene sequence: CDR1 MNHNS, CDR2 SASEGT. The CDR3 length is 14 residues. With 5 bases clipped from V and 5 bases from J, the junction kept 5 bases outside the gene matches. Written as DNA, the CDR3 is TGTGCCAGCAGTAACAACAGGGGTACCGGGGAGCTGTTTTTT. The encoded protein is CASSNNRGTGELFF.

This clonotype was observed a few times. V usage is TRBV28 and J usage is TRBJ2-3; the D is unclear. The CDR3 length is 12 residues. V lost 5 bases and J 4 bases, leaving 7 bases between the germline ends. In germline, CDR1 is MDHEN, CDR2 SYDVKM. The CDR3 nucleotides are TGTGCCAGCAGTCCTAGAGCAGATACGCAGTATTTT. Translating it yields CASSPRADTQYF.

The CDR3 nucleotides read TGTGCCAGCAGTTTAGATGCTAGCGGGACCTACGAGCAGTACTTC. It specifies CASSLDASGTYEQYF. V and J are TRBV28 and TRBJ2-7, with TRBD2 identical over 9 bases. The V segment lost 2 bases and the J segment 2 bases; nucleotides outside the gene matches: 4. This CDR3 spans 15 amino acids. Germline V gene lookup returns CDR1 MDHEN and CDR2 SYDVKM. Using reference TRBV28 and TRBJ2-7 for the parts outside the CDR3, the full variable domain is DVKVTQSSRYLVKRTGEKVFLECVQDMDHENMFWYRQDPGLGLRLIYFSYDVKMKEKGDIPEGYSVSREKKERFSLILESASTNQTSMYLCASSLDASGTYEQYFGPGTRLTVT.

In its sample, this clonotype was seen a few times. CDR3 bases: TGTGCCAGCAGTGAAAGAGCTGGCGACGGCTACACCTTC. Amino acid sequence: CASSERAGDGYTF. The V call is TRBV6-1, the J call TRBJ1-2; D unclear. V was trimmed by 2 bases and J by 8 bases, leaving 12 bases between them. CDR3 size: 13 residues. The V gene's germline CDR1 is MNHNS and CDR2 SASEGT.

This clonotype was seen a handful of times. The V gene is TRBV6-1, the J gene TRBJ2-5, with 10 bases fitting TRBD1. Trimming took 6 bases from V and 5 from J; bases not matched to a gene: 9. CDR3 size: 15 residues. CDR1 and CDR2 from the germline V gene are MNHNS and SASEGT. DNA for the CDR3: TGTGCCAGCAGGAGGGTGGGACAGGGGTACGAGACCCAGTACTTC. Amino acids: CASRRVGQGYETQYF.

As regards this clonotype: The junction differs from germline at one of its ends, possibly a read error. The gene calls are TRBV4-3 and TRBJ2-3; TRBD1 agrees at 8 bases. This CDR3 contains 16 residues. Germline V gene lookup returns CDR1 LGHNA and CDR2 YSLEER. Written as DNA, the CDR3 is TGCACCAGCAGCCTCGGGACAGGTCATCGCACAGATACGCAGTATTTT. Translating it yields CTSSLGTGHRTDTQYF.

This chain links TRBV25-1 with TRBJ2-3; 13 bases are shared with TRBD2. The CDR3 length is 15 residues. Trimming at V came to 8 bases and at J to 4 bases, leaving 6 bases not matched to a gene. Germline V gene data show CDR1 as MGHDK and CDR2 as SYGVNS. CDR3 amino acids: CASQLAGGPPDTQYF. Here the CDR3 DNA reads TGTGCCAGCCAACTAGCGGGAGGGCCGCCAGATACGCAGTATTTT.

The genes are TRBV19 and TRBJ1-2; a possible D gene is TRBD1 (5 bases). The CDR3 is made up of 16 amino acids. V was pared by 4 bases and J by 0 bases, with 15 bases between. CDR1 and CDR2 (germline): LNHDA, SQIVND (reference sequence). CDR3 amino acids: CASSTPRQRTNYGYTF. The CDR3 DNA is TGTGCCAGTAGTACACCACGACAGAGAACTAACTATGGCTACACCTTC. Using reference TRBV19 and TRBJ1-2 for the parts outside the CDR3, the full variable domain is DGGITQSPKYLFRKEGQNVTLSCEQNLNHDAMYWYRQDPGQGLRLIYYSQIVNDFQKGDIAEGYSVSREKKESFPLTVTSAQKNPTAFYLCASSTPRQRTNYGYTFGSGTRLTVV.

V usage is TRBV6-1 and J usage is TRBJ1-2; a possible D gene is TRBD1 (6 bases). V lost 5 bases, J lost 6 bases, and 19 bases lay in between. This CDR3 has 15 amino acids. Germline lookup yields CDR1 MNHNS and CDR2 SASEGT. As DNA, the CDR3 is TGTGCCAGCAGTCCCTTAGGGGGGCGCGCGGATGGCTACACCTTC. This sequence encodes CASSPLGGRADGYTF.

The J gene is TRBJ1-1, the V gene TRBV28; D not resolved. Trimming took 7 bases from V and 4 from J, leaving 13 bases between them. The CDR3 has 13 amino acids. The V gene's germline CDR1 is MDHEN and CDR2 SYDVKM. The chain's CDR3 is CASKGQASTEAFF. The CDR3 DNA reads TGTGCCAGCAAGGGCCAGGCAAGCACTGAAGCTTTCTTT. Full variable domain (outside the CDR3, taken from reference TRBV28 and TRBJ1-1): DVKVTQSSRYLVKRTGEKVFLECVQDMDHENMFWYRQDPGLGLRLIYFSYDVKMKEKGDIPEGYSVSREKKERFSLILESASTNQTSMYLCASKGQASTEAFFGQGTRLTVV.

J is TRBJ2-7 and V is TRBV12-3 or TRBV12-4; weak D call: TRBD2 (6 bases). The germline V and J ends were trimmed by 6 bases and 6 bases, with 15 bases remaining between them. The CDR3 consists of 13 residues. The CDR3 protein is CASRPTGLFEQYF. In nucleotides, the CDR3 is TGTGCCAGCAGGCCTACGGGACTTTTCGAGCAGTACTTC.

This clonotype was counted between two and nine times. V gene TRBV20-1 combines with J gene TRBJ1-6; 8 bases fit TRBD1. The J segment lost 0 bases and the V segment lost 5 bases, leaving 15 bases of the junction unmatched. Germline CDR1 and CDR2: DFQATT and SNEGSKA (reference sequence). The CDR3 has 19 residues. CDR3 DNA: TGCAGTGCTGTTAACAGGGGGTCCGTCATTAGCTCCTATAATTCACCCCTCCACTTT. Its protein is CSAVNRGSVISSYNSPLHF.

The rearrangement joins TRBV25-1 to TRBJ1-1, with D perhaps matching TRBD1 (5 bases). The V end was cut by 2 bases, the J end by 1 base, with 11 bases between. Germline V gene data show CDR1 as MGHDK and CDR2 as SYGVNS. The length of the CDR3 is 15 residues. The DNA of the CDR3 is TGTGCCAGCAGTGAACAGATAGGGACGAACACTGAAGCTTTCTTT. Protein sequence: CASSEQIGTNTEAFF.

The chain uses TRBV20-1 and TRBJ1-2; weak D call: TRBD1 (6 bases). Germline V gene sequence: CDR1 DFQATT, CDR2 SNEGSKA (reference sequence). Trimming pared 0 bases from V and 5 bases from J, leaving 19 bases between. The CDR3 spans 16 residues. CDR3 sequence: CSARDGLRTERYGYTF. CDR3 nucleotide sequence: TGCAGTGCTAGAGATGGTTTACGGACAGAACGTTATGGCTACACCTTC.

V usage is TRBV28 and J usage is TRBJ2-5; a weak D match, TRBD2 (6 bases). Germline loops: CDR1 MDHEN, CDR2 SYDVKM. Trimming cost V 8 bases and J 4 bases, with 14 bases left between them. This CDR3 spans 13 amino acids. CDR3 in amino acids: CASHPTGVETQYF. CDR3 coding DNA: TGTGCCAGCCATCCAACGGGAGTAGAGACCCAGTACTTC.

This chain connects TRBV7-2 to TRBJ1-2; D perhaps matches TRBD1 (6 bases). Germline V gene lookup returns CDR1 SGHTA and CDR2 FQGNSA. This CDR3 region has 13 residues. V was trimmed by 5 bases and J by 0 bases, leaving 7 bases between them. CDR3 sequence reads: CASSPGANYGYTF. CDR3 DNA: TGTGCCAGCAGCCCAGGGGCTAACTATGGCTACACCTTC. Complete variable domain (other parts from reference TRBV7-2 and TRBJ1-2): GAGVSQSPSNKVTEKGKDVELRCDPISGHTALYWYRQSLGQGLEFLIYFQGNSAPDKSGLPSDRFSAERTGGSVSTLTIQRTQQEDSAVYLCASSPGANYGYTFGSGTRLTVV.

The chain combines TRBV4-3 with TRBJ1-2; 7 bases agree with TRBD1. This CDR3 has 15 residues. The germline gives CDR1 LGHNA, CDR2 YSLEER. The V gene end was trimmed by 1 base and the J gene end by 6 bases; junction bases not matched to a gene: 8. CDR3 region: CASSQASTGAHGYTF. The CDR3 bases are TGCGCCAGCAGCCAAGCCTCTACAGGGGCTCATGGCTACACCTTC.

The chain joins TRBV11-2 to TRBJ2-2; D is unclear. CDR1 SGHAT and CDR2 FQNNGV come from the germline V gene. The CDR3 is 16 amino acids. Between the trimmed V and J ends, which lost 0 bases and 2 bases, there was a span of 10 bases. CDR3 amino acids: CASSLEPGTNTGELFF. CDR3 coding DNA: TGTGCCAGCAGCTTAGAGCCGGGTACTAACACCGGGGAGCTGTTTTTT.

The chain links TRBV6-2 or TRBV6-3 to TRBJ2-3; tentative D call: TRBD1 (6 bases). V lost 7 bases and J 2 bases, leaving 10 bases between the germline ends. Germline V gives CDR1 MNHEY, CDR2 SVGEGT. The CDR3 consists of 13 residues. Here the CDR3 reads CASNRDNTDTQYF. In nucleotides, the CDR3 is TGTGCCAGCAACCGGGACAACACAGATACGCAGTATTTT.